Listed below are T cell receptor beta chains from one sample, sequenced in a study of identical twins. TCRdb re-derived calls from the 5' RACE reads in MiXCR, one entry per CDR3 protein. Among 250,000 or so distinct CDR3 sequences, approximately 7% were seen once, and the ten largest hold approximately 3.6%. The same data also contributed to another study, on yellow fever vaccine responses in identical twins.

Sequenced input: memory (CD45RO+) T cells sorted from blood. The receptor set was obtained from a woman aged 18-30 years in good health. The CDR3 runs from the conserved cysteine through the conserved F or W. The D gene is left open where the match is weak. Some rows have no size entry. The others give once, few or many, or a class for an expanded clone.

CSVPRQGIGAEQFF,TGCAGCGTCCCTCGACAGGGAATAGGCGCTGAGCAGTTCTTC,TRBV29-1,TRBD1,many,TRBJ2-1
CSAPGQVTYEQYF,TGCAGTGCTCCGGGACAGGTGACCTACGAGCAGTACTTC,TRBV20-1,TRBD1,few,TRBJ2-7
CASSRGGAGRLNTEAFF,TGTGCCAGCTCACGCGGTGGGGCAGGCCGCTTGAACACTGAAGCTTTCTTT,TRBV18,.,many,TRBJ1-1
CASSPDQVRINNSPLHF,TGTGCCAGCAGTCCTGACCAAGTCCGGATAAATAATTCACCCCTCCACTTT,TRBV6-1,.,.,TRBJ1-6
CASRGTGSYNEQFF,TGTGCCAGCAGGGGGACAGGCTCCTACAATGAGCAGTTCTTC,TRBV27,TRBD1,.,TRBJ2-1
CASSAIYEQYF,TGTGCCAGCAGCGCAATCTACGAGCAGTACTTC,TRBV28,.,.,TRBJ2-7
CATGASGSMGELFF,TGTGCCACGGGGGCTAGCGGGAGTATGGGGGAGCTGTTTTTT,TRBV19,TRBD2,few,TRBJ2-2
CASSEAVWGEETQYF,TGTGCCAGCAGTGAAGCGGTTTGGGGGGAGGAGACCCAGTACTTC,TRBV6-1,.,many,TRBJ2-5
CASSQGDGGYNEQFF,TGTGCCAGCAGCCAGGGGGACGGGGGATACAATGAGCAGTTCTTC,TRBV3-1,.,many,TRBJ2-1
CASSQEASDEQFF,TGTGCCAGCAGCCAGGAGGCTAGCGATGAGCAGTTCTTC,TRBV4-2,.,.,TRBJ2-1
CASSQDNAGSNYGYTF,TGCGCCAGCAGCCAAGATAATGCAGGCTCTAACTATGGCTACACCTTC,TRBV4-1,.,.,TRBJ1-2
CASSYSFQGNYGYTF,TGTGCCAGCAGTTACTCTTTCCAGGGAAACTATGGCTACACCTTC,TRBV6-5,.,.,TRBJ1-2
CASRPYWTSGRPGELFF,TGTGCCAGCAGGCCATATTGGACTAGCGGGCGCCCCGGGGAGCTGTTTTTT,TRBV3-1,TRBD2,few,TRBJ2-2
CASSQDRGRHTGELFF,TGCGCCAGCAGCCAGGACAGGGGAAGACACACCGGGGAGCTGTTTTTT,TRBV4-1,TRBD1,many,TRBJ2-2
CASSYSGTASGANVLTF,TGTGCCAGCAGTTACTCTGGGACGGCGAGTGGGGCCAACGTCCTGACTTTC,TRBV6-5,.,.,TRBJ2-6
CASSAKGLAGGNYEQYF,TGTGCCAGCAGTGCTAAGGGACTAGCGGGAGGGAACTACGAGCAGTACTTC,TRBV6-1,TRBD2,few,TRBJ2-7
CASGLAGGSYNEQFF,TGTGCTAGTGGTTTAGCGGGGGGTTCCTACAATGAGCAGTTCTTC,TRBV12-5,TRBD2,few,TRBJ2-1
CASSLSWRDTYEQYF,TGTGCCAGCAGCTTATCCTGGCGGGACACCTACGAGCAGTACTTC,TRBV7-2,.,few,TRBJ2-7
CASSLVRLGQGANQPQHF,TGTGCCAGCAGTTTAGTGAGGTTAGGACAGGGGGCCAATCAGCCCCAGCATTTT,TRBV28,TRBD1,many,TRBJ1-5
CASSHRGRNYGYTF,TGTGCCAGCAGTCACAGGGGGCGTAACTATGGCTACACCTTC,TRBV3-1,TRBD1,.,TRBJ1-2
CASSDRVETQYF,TGTGCCAGCAGCGACAGGGTTGAGACCCAGTACTTC,TRBV2,TRBD1,many,TRBJ2-5
CASSLNGEALGEQFF,TGCGCCAGCAGCTTGAACGGGGAAGCGCTAGGTGAGCAGTTCTTC,TRBV5-1,.,many,TRBJ2-1
CASSSIRPNTGELFF,TGTGCCAGCAGTTCAATCCGGCCTAACACCGGGGAGCTGTTTTTT,TRBV25-1,.,few,TRBJ2-2
CATSEPGQTKREHLHNEQFF,TGTGCCACCAGTGAGCCGGGACAGACGAAGCGGGAACACCTACACAATGAGCAGTTCTTC,TRBV24-1,.,many,TRBJ2-1
CASSEDRSSYNEQFF,TGTGCCAGCAGTGAGGACAGGAGCTCCTACAATGAGCAGTTCTTC,TRBV6-1,TRBD1,many,TRBJ2-1
CAARAPGENTEAFF,TGTGCCGCAAGAGCACCAGGGGAAAACACTGAAGCTTTCTTT,TRBV10-3,.,many,TRBJ1-1
CASSTTGLNQPQHF,TGTGCCAGCAGTACCACAGGTCTCAATCAGCCCCAGCATTTT,TRBV25-1,.,many,TRBJ1-5
CASSRGTGSYNEQFF,TGTGCCAGCAGCCGTGGGACCGGGTCGTACAATGAGCAGTTCTTC,TRBV5-4,.,few,TRBJ2-1
CASSPGTPSTDTQYF,TGTGCCAGCAGTCCCGGGACACCGAGCACAGATACGCAGTATTTT,TRBV28,.,few,TRBJ2-3
CASSLAVYTDTQYF,TGTGCCAGCAGCTTAGCAGTCTACACAGATACGCAGTATTTT,TRBV7-8,.,many,TRBJ2-3
CASSLRGQGNTEAFF,TGTGCCAGCAGCTTACGTGGACAGGGGAACACTGAAGCTTTCTTT,TRBV11-3,TRBD1,few,TRBJ1-1
CASSLDRQMYEQYF,TGCGCCAGCAGCTTGGACAGGCAAATGTACGAGCAGTACTTC,TRBV5-1,.,many,TRBJ2-7
CATEGRGGDTEAFF,TGTGCCACCGAGGGGAGGGGAGGGGACACTGAAGCTTTCTTT,TRBV10-3,.,few,TRBJ1-1
CAISESGQLMNTEAFF,TGTGCCATCAGTGAGTCGGGACAGCTCATGAACACTGAAGCTTTCTTT,TRBV10-3,TRBD1,many,TRBJ1-1
CASSLGQRRWAAGELFF,TGTGCCAGCAGTTTGGGTCAGAGAAGATGGGCCGCCGGGGAGCTGTTTTTT,TRBV12-3/TRBV12-4,.,few,TRBJ2-2
CSGGLAGDETQYF,TGCAGCGGTGGACTAGCGGGAGATGAGACCCAGTACTTC,TRBV29-1,TRBD2,.,TRBJ2-5
CATLPSGLAGGRWEQFF,TGTGCCACCCTACCCTCCGGACTAGCGGGAGGGCGATGGGAGCAGTTCTTC,TRBV19,TRBD2,.,TRBJ2-1
CASSLMDNTEAFF,TGCGCCAGCAGCTTGATGGATAACACTGAAGCTTTCTTT,TRBV5-1,.,few,TRBJ1-1
CASSQKGVAGIRDYGYTF,TGTGCCAGCAGTCAAAAGGGGGTTGCCGGGATTAGAGACTATGGCTACACCTTC,TRBV6-1,.,few,TRBJ1-2
CASSLAQEPGLAGSPLYEQYF,TGCGCCAGCAGCTTGGCCCAAGAACCGGGACTAGCGGGGTCCCCCCTTTACGAGCAGTACTTC,TRBV5-1,TRBD2,.,TRBJ2-7
CASSWGNEQYF,TGTGCCAGCAGCTGGGGGAACGAGCAGTACTTC,TRBV7-9,.,many,TRBJ2-7
CAISVVAGGYNEQFF,TGTGCCATCAGTGTTGTGGCGGGAGGCTACAATGAGCAGTTCTTC,TRBV10-3,TRBD2,many,TRBJ2-1
CASSLFGTRLGDEQFF,TGTGCCAGCAGCTTATTCGGGACTAGGTTAGGCGATGAGCAGTTCTTC,TRBV7-2,TRBD2,.,TRBJ2-1
CSASPVGSHYEQYF,TGCAGTGCTAGTCCGGTCGGGAGTCACTACGAGCAGTACTTC,TRBV20-1,.,many,TRBJ2-7
CASSQEARGNEQFF,TGTGCCAGCAGCCAAGAGGCTCGGGGAAATGAGCAGTTCTTC,TRBV3-1,.,many,TRBJ2-1
CASSFRDRGDYEQYF,TGTGCCAGCAGTTTCCGGGACAGGGGGGACTACGAGCAGTACTTC,TRBV6-2/TRBV6-3,TRBD1,.,TRBJ2-7
CASSLGSDKGYEQYF,TGTGCCAGCAGCTTAGGGAGCGACAAGGGTTACGAGCAGTACTTC,TRBV7-9,.,few,TRBJ2-7